This T cell receptor beta chain was sequenced in a study of T cells in Graves' hyperthyroidism and ophthalmopathy. About 10 ml fresh peripheral blood yielded the PBMCs. Findings and caveats of the study: Researchers found most expanded thyroid clonotypes above 0.001 in blood as well.

Trimming took 2 bases from V and 7 from J; bases not matched to a gene: 10. The CDR3 contains 15 residues. CDR1 and CDR2 (germline): MNHEY, SVGAGI. Amplified regions were TCR beta CDR3 sequences from RNA transcripts. Using the HTBI primer set, a first-round RT-PCR was run on the TCR CDR3. MiXCR, run by TCRdb on the multiplex PCR reads, gives a single entry per CDR3 protein. The sample has about 600,000 distinct CDR3 sequences; 11% to 15% are singletons. This clonotype has a count of ten or more. What it recognizes is unknown. Sequences were obtained from blood. The rearrangement uses TRBV6-5 and TRBJ2-7, with TRBD1 matching 8 bases. The TCR originated in a woman aged 18-29 years with Graves' ophthalmopathy. CDR3: CASSYEARGLGEQYF. In DNA, the CDR3 is TGTGCCAGCAGTTACGAGGCCAGGGGGCTAGGAGAGCAGTACTTC.